One sample yielded the 20 T cell receptor beta chains listed below, sequenced in a study of T-cell memory formation after mild COVID-19. TCRdb fed the 5' RACE reads into MiXCR, producing one record per CDR3 protein. The sample shows some 190,000 distinct CDR3 sequences, under 20% of them seen only once. The sample taken for sequencing was PBMCs or a T cell subset sorted from them (not recorded which). All receptors derive from an adult woman who had mild COVID-19 (a few samples of this study predate the infection). Cell type and time point are not known.

The chain joins TRBV27 to TRBJ1-5, with D uncertain. The CDR3 has 14 residues. Germline lookup yields CDR1 MNHEY and CDR2 SMNVEV (reference sequence). V was trimmed by 0 bases and J by 7 bases, leaving 10 bases between them. CDR3 protein: CASSLSLGLQPQHF. The DNA of the CDR3 is TGTGCCAGCAGTTTATCCCTTGGACTGCAGCCCCAGCATTTT.

The J gene is TRBJ1-2, the V gene TRBV7-2; a possible D gene is TRBD1 (5 bases). V was clipped by 4 bases and J by 1 base, with 16 bases between them. Germline CDR1 and CDR2: SGHTA and FQGNSA. The CDR3 loop spans 16 amino acids. The CDR3 protein is CASSSSAQDINYGYTF. The CDR3 nucleotides read TGTGCCAGCAGCTCAAGCGCACAGGATATTAACTATGGCTACACCTTC.

The chain is built from TRBV7-2 and TRBJ2-3; D is uncertain. The germline V gene has CDR1 SGHTA and CDR2 FQGNSA. This CDR3 is built from 13 residues. The germline V and J ends were trimmed by 1 base and 6 bases, with 8 bases remaining between them. CDR3 sequence: CASSLVPGDTQYF. DNA of the CDR3: TGTGCCAGCAGCTTAGTGCCTGGGGATACGCAGTATTTT.

The chain combines TRBV5-1 with TRBJ1-1; TRBD1 agrees at 9 bases. Germline CDR1 is SGHRS and CDR2 is YFSETQ. The CDR3 spans 17 residues. The V segment lost 1 base and the J segment 5 bases; nucleotides outside the gene matches: 12. The CDR3 reads CASSLRGSGTGKTEAFF. CDR3 nucleotide sequence: TGCGCCAGCAGCTTGAGGGGATCGGGGACAGGGAAAACTGAAGCTTTCTTT.

DNA for the CDR3: TGCGCCAGCAGCCCAGGGGACAGGGAAAACACTGAAGCTTTCTTT. It codes for CASSPGDRENTEAFF. The chain recombines TRBV5-1 with TRBJ1-1, with 9 bases aligning to TRBD1. Unmatched junction bases numbered 6, after V lost 4 bases and J lost 2 bases. CDR1 is SGHRS and CDR2 is YFSETQ in the germline V gene. The CDR3 is 15 amino acids. Using reference TRBV5-1 and TRBJ1-1 for the parts outside the CDR3, the full variable domain is KAGVTQTPRYLIKTRGQQVTLSCSPISGHRSVSWYQQTPGQGLQFLFEYFSETQRNKGNFPGRFSGRQFSNSRSEMNVSTLELGDSALYLCASSPGDRENTEAFFGQGTRLTVV.

The V and J genes are TRBV5-1 and TRBJ2-4; TRBD2 is a possible D gene (5 bases). Germline CDR1 reads SGHRS; CDR2 reads YFSETQ. The CDR3 sequence is 15 residues long. The V end lost 2 bases, the J end lost 1 base, and 10 bases lay between the germline ends. CDR3 in DNA: TGCGCCAGCAGCTTCGTCGGGAACGCCAAAAACATTCAGTACTTC. It codes for CASSFVGNAKNIQYF.

There are a few counts of this clonotype. This chain links TRBV20-1 with TRBJ2-1; no firm D call. The CDR3 runs to 13 residues. The V end was cut by 6 bases, the J end by 6 bases, with 15 bases between. Germline V gene lookup returns CDR1 DFQATT and CDR2 SNEGSKA (reference sequence). DNA for the CDR3: TGCAGTGCCCGCTTGGGTTATCTCAATGAGCAGTTCTTC. Translation: CSARLGYLNEQFF.

This clonotype was recorded a few times. The V and J genes are TRBV7-9 and TRBJ2-1; 9 bases line up with TRBD2. Germline V gene data show CDR1 as SEHNR and CDR2 as FQNEAQ (reference sequence). The CDR3 is 16 amino acids. V shed 5 bases and J 8 bases; nucleotides not matched to a gene: 13. The CDR3 DNA follows: TGTGCCAGCAGCCTTGGACTAGCGCAACAAAAGGATGAGCAGTTCTTC. This encodes CASSLGLAQQKDEQFF.

This clonotype was seen a handful of times. The chain couples TRBV12-3 or TRBV12-4 to TRBJ2-2; the match to TRBD2 covers 7 bases. CDR3 length equals 15 residues. Trimming took 2 bases from V and 3 from J; bases not matched to a gene: 3. DNA for the CDR3: TGTGCCAGCAGTTTAACGGGACTATACACCGGGGAGCTGTTTTTT. Translated: CASSLTGLYTGELFF.

This clonotype was seen repeatedly, ten times or more. J is TRBJ2-7 and V is TRBV5-1; D unclear. This CDR3 is built from 13 residues. Per the germline V gene, CDR1 is SGHRS and CDR2 is YFSETQ. The V end lost 0 bases, the J end lost 0 bases, and 4 bases lay between the germline ends. CDR3 sequence (DNA): TGCGCCAGCAGCTTGGTTAGCTCCTACGAGCAGTACTTC. Residues: CASSLVSSYEQYF. The full variable domain, completed using reference TRBV5-1 and TRBJ2-7, is KAGVTQTPRYLIKTRGQQVTLSCSPISGHRSVSWYQQTPGQGLQFLFEYFSETQRNKGNFPGRFSGRQFSNSRSEMNVSTLELGDSALYLCASSLVSSYEQYFGPGTRLTVT.

There are a few counts of this clonotype. The V gene is TRBV18, the J gene TRBJ1-5; 9 positions match TRBD1. Trimming cost V 3 bases and J 3 bases; bases outside gene matches: 6. Germline V gene lookup returns CDR1 KGHSH and CDR2 LQKENI. The length of the CDR3 is 16 residues. CDR3 DNA sequence: TGTGCCAGCTCACCGACAGGGGGGATGTTCAATCAGCCCCAGCATTTT. Amino acid sequence: CASSPTGGMFNQPQHF.

This clonotype was seen a few times. V is TRBV18 and J is TRBJ2-2, with a possible D match to TRBD1 (5 bases). This CDR3 region has 14 residues. Germline V gives CDR1 KGHSH, CDR2 LQKENI. Trimming cost V 3 bases and J 7 bases, with 12 bases left between them. CDR3 loop: CASSPTGTGGELFF. In nucleotides, the CDR3 is TGTGCCAGCTCACCTACAGGAACCGGCGGGGAGCTGTTTTTT.

This clonotype was counted many times. The V call is TRBV6-5, the J call TRBJ2-7; 7 nucleotides match TRBD2. V lost 5 bases and J lost 0; bases outside the gene matches: 1. CDR1 MNHEY and CDR2 SVGAGI come from the germline V gene. CDR3 length equals 13 residues. DNA of the CDR3: TGTGCCAGCAGTAGGACTAGCTCCTACGAGCAGTACTTC. This codes for CASSRTSSYEQYF.

The gene calls are TRBV7-2 and TRBJ2-3, with D maybe TRBD2 (7 bases). The CDR3 spans 16 residues. V lost 1 base to trimming and J lost 4 bases, with 15 bases between them. In germline, CDR1 is SGHTA, CDR2 FQGNSA. The CDR3 DNA is TGTGCCAGCAGCTTAGGGCGCGGGGGCAACGCAGATACGCAGTATTTT. It encodes CASSLGRGGNADTQYF.

This chain links TRBV24-1 with TRBJ2-3; D remains ambiguous. CDR3 length: 19 residues. V was pared by 3 bases and J by 2 bases, with 23 bases between. Germline CDR1 is KGHDR and CDR2 is SFDVKD. This chain's CDR3 is CATSDPKVSTGIYTDTQYF. The DNA of the CDR3 is TGTGCCACCAGTGATCCCAAGGTATCCACCGGAATTTACACAGATACGCAGTATTTT.

The chain carries TRBV6-6 and TRBJ1-5; tentative D call: TRBD1 (6 bases). The CDR3 has 15 amino acids. Germline V gene lookup returns CDR1 MNHNY and CDR2 SVGAGI (reference sequence). Trimming took off 11 bases at V and 1 base at J, with 18 bases between the two ends. CDR3 in amino acids: CAANDPGQSNQPQHF. The CDR3 nucleotides read TGTGCCGCGAACGATCCGGGACAAAGCAATCAGCCCCAGCATTTT.

This chain joins TRBV9 and TRBJ2-5, with 8 bases matching TRBD2. CDR1 and CDR2 from the germline V gene are SGDLS and YYNGEE. This CDR3 spans 15 amino acids. The junction had 9 bases not matched to a gene; V was cut back by 0 bases and J by 8 bases. CDR3 sequence: CASSVGGAGDRTQYF. The CDR3 coding sequence is TGTGCCAGCAGCGTAGGTGGAGCGGGGGACCGAACCCAGTACTTC. Looking up the rest from reference TRBV9 and TRBJ2-5 gives the full variable domain: DSGVTQTPKHLITATGQRVTLRCSPRSGDLSVYWYQQSLDQGLQFLIQYYNGEERAKGNILERFSAQQFPDLHSELNLSSLELGDSALYFCASSVGGAGDRTQYFGPGTRLLVL.

This clonotype was seen a handful of times. The CDR3: CASSLKVHGQETQYF. CDR3 in DNA: TGTGCCAGCAGCTTAAAGGTACACGGACAAGAGACCCAGTACTTC. The chain joins TRBV11-2 to TRBJ2-5; D not certain. Germline CDR1 and CDR2: SGHAT and FQNNGV. V gave up 2 bases and J gave up 2 bases, with 12 bases separating them. The CDR3 loop spans 15 amino acids.

The chain is built from TRBV18 and TRBJ2-6; D is possibly TRBD1 (5 bases). V dropped 2 bases and J dropped 3 bases, with 8 bases sitting between them. In germline, CDR1 is KGHSH, CDR2 LQKENI. The CDR3 consists of 15 residues. The CDR3 protein is CASSPVGVGANVLTF. As DNA, the CDR3 is TGTGCCAGCTCACCAGTAGGGGTTGGGGCCAACGTCCTGACTTTC.

This clonotype was counted only a few times. The chain recombines TRBV7-2 with TRBJ2-7, with 10 nucleotides matching TRBD2. The CDR3 totals 15 residues. J gave up 3 bases and V 0 bases, and 2 bases lay outside the gene matches. Looked up from germline, CDR1 is SGHTA and CDR2 is FQGNSA. The CDR3 spells CASSLATSGNYEQYF. The CDR3 DNA sequence: TGTGCCAGCAGCTTAGCCACTAGCGGGAACTACGAGCAGTACTTC.